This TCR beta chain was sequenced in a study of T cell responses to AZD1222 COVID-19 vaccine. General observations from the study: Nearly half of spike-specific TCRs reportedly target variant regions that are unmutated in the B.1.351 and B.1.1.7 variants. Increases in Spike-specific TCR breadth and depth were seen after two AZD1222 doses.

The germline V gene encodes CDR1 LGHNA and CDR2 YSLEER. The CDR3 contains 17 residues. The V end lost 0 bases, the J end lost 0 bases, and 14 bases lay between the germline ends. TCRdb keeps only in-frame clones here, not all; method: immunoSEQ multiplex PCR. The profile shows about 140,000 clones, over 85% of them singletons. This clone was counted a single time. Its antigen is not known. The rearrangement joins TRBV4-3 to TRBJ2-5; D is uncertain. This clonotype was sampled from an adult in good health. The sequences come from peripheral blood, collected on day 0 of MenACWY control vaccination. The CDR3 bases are TGCGCCAGCAGCCAAGATGAGGCACCGACATACCAAGAGACCCAGTACTTC. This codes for CASSQDEAPTYQETQYF.